These 3 T cell receptor beta chains came from one sample sequenced in a study of identical twins. TCRdb redid the calling of the 5' RACE reads with MiXCR, one entry per CDR3 protein. Of approximately 1.8 million distinct CDR3 sequences in the sample, about 32% were seen once. Source material: cord blood. These receptors were collected from a newborn girl in good health.

This chain connects TRBV5-5 to TRBJ2-3; D call uncertain. V gave up 6 bases and J gave up 1 base, with 12 bases separating them. The CDR3 loop spans 14 amino acids. Looked up from germline, CDR1 is SGHKS and CDR2 is YYEKEE (reference sequence). CDR3 nucleotides: TGTGCCAGCAATGCCGCGGTGCGCACAGATACGCAGTATTTT. This codes for CASNAAVRTDTQYF.

J is TRBJ2-5 and V is TRBV7-9, with D possibly being TRBD1 (6 bases). This CDR3 has 16 residues. V lost 2 bases and J lost 11, with 24 bases in between. Germline assignment: CDR1 SEHNR and CDR2 FQNEAQ (reference sequence). The CDR3 sequence: CASSLKGTGRDNEQYF. CDR3 sequence (DNA): TGTGCCAGCAGCTTAAAGGGGACGGGAAGGGACAATGAGCAGTACTTC.

This clonotype has a handful of counts. This chain uses TRBV20-1 with TRBJ2-3, with D possibly being TRBD2 (6 bases). The CDR3 runs to 13 residues. Germline CDR1 and CDR2: DFQATT and SNEGSKA (reference sequence). V lost 8 bases and J 4 bases, leaving 16 bases between the germline ends. The CDR3: CSPRRERADTQYF. The CDR3 coding sequence is TGCAGTCCCCGGAGGGAGAGGGCAGATACGCAGTATTTT.